This passage covers 26 T cell receptor beta chains from one sample sequenced in a study of T cells in Graves' hyperthyroidism and ophthalmopathy. Amplified TCR beta CDR3 regions derived from RNA transcripts. Carried out on the TCR CDR3, a first-round RT-PCR used the HTBI primer set. A single record per CDR3 protein comes from TCRdb applying MiXCR to the multiplex PCR reads. The table shows 600,000 to 800,000 distinct CDR3 sequences, with 35% occurring only once. The source material was blood. The receptors were gathered from a middle-aged woman with Graves' hyperthyroidism.

The chain recombines TRBV3-1 with TRBJ1-2, with D hard to call. The V and J ends lost 4 bases and 4 bases respectively, with 7 bases between them. CDR3 length: 12 amino acids. In germline, CDR1 is LGHDT, CDR2 YNNKEL (reference sequence). The CDR3 reads CASSRTFYGYTF. The CDR3 DNA reads TGTGCCAGCAGCCGAACGTTCTATGGCTACACCTTC.

The chain links TRBV12-3 or TRBV12-4 to TRBJ1-3, with unresolved D. Trimming stripped 6 bases from V and 5 bases from J, with 11 bases between. The CDR3 has 13 amino acids. CDR3 in amino acids: CASSLTTRNTIYF. The CDR3 DNA is TGTGCCAGCAGCCTCACCACCCGAAACACCATATATTTT.

This chain connects TRBV25-1 to TRBJ1-2; the D gene is possibly TRBD1 (6 bases). The V gene's germline CDR1 is MGHDK and CDR2 SYGVNS. This CDR3 contains 13 residues. V was shortened by 8 bases and J by 3 bases, with 13 bases between the two germline ends. CDR3 region: CASGLGGDYGYTF. Here the CDR3 DNA reads TGTGCCAGCGGCTTAGGGGGTGACTATGGCTACACCTTC.

The gene calls are TRBV6-5 and TRBJ2-2; either TRBD1 or TRBD2 may fit D (5 bases each). Trimming shortened V by 7 bases and J by 2 bases, and 17 bases separated the two germline ends. Germline V CDR1 and CDR2: MNHEY, SVGAGI. The CDR3 sequence is 16 residues long. Written as DNA, the CDR3 is TGTGCCAGCAAGTGGTCTAGAGGGGCTAACACCGGGGAGCTGTTTTTT. Translation gives CASKWSRGANTGELFF.

The chain links TRBV10-3 to TRBJ2-2, with D unclear. CDR1 is ENHRY and CDR2 is SYGVKD in the germline V gene. The V and J ends lost 10 bases and 4 bases respectively, with 10 bases between them. CDR3 length: 12 residues. CDR3 sequence reads: CATTTITGELFF. The CDR3 coding sequence is TGTGCCACTACCACTATCACCGGGGAGCTGTTTTTT.

This chain joins TRBV10-3 and TRBJ2-7; 8 bases agree with TRBD1. Germline assignment: CDR1 ENHRY and CDR2 SYGVKD. The V and J ends lost 9 bases and 4 bases, in that order; junction bases with no gene match: 5. The CDR3 consists of 12 residues. The CDR3 region is CAMQDRGYEQYF. CDR3 bases: TGTGCCATGCAAGACAGGGGATACGAGCAGTACTTC.

The rearrangement joins TRBV20-1 to TRBJ1-1; D is possibly TRBD1 (6 bases). CDR1 and CDR2 (germline): DFQATT, SNEGSKA (reference sequence). Trimming shortened V by 0 bases and J by 6 bases, and 14 bases separated the two germline ends. The CDR3 is 14 residues long. The CDR3 here is CSARDYGRQAEAFF. The CDR3 DNA sequence: TGCAGTGCTAGAGACTACGGTAGACAGGCTGAAGCTTTCTTT.

Notes on this clonotype: The conserved closing phenylalanine or tryptophan is absent in this CDR3, likely reflecting a read error. The chain couples TRBV9 to TRBJ1-2, with 7 bases fitting TRBD1. CDR1 and CDR2 from the germline V gene are SGDLS and YYNGEE. The CDR3 spans 15 residues. V trimming: 8 bases; J trimming: 8 bases; junction bases outside the gene matches: 18. This CDR3 is CASSMFGASTGGYTS. The DNA of the CDR3 is TGTGCCAGTAGTATGTTCGGGGCATCGACAGGGGGCTACACCTCC.

J is TRBJ2-7 and V is TRBV5-1; 7 bases match TRBD1. Germline V lookup: CDR1 SGHRS, CDR2 YFSETQ. The CDR3 contains 15 residues. V trimming: 0 bases; J trimming: 4 bases; junction bases outside the gene matches: 7. CDR3 loop: CASSLGDREKYEQYF. In nucleotides, the CDR3 is TGCGCCAGCAGCTTGGGAGACAGGGAAAAATACGAGCAGTACTTC.

This chain joins TRBV7-3 and TRBJ2-3, with 12 positions matching TRBD2. CDR1 is SGHTA, CDR2 FQGTGA, per germline. The CDR3 length is 16 residues. V dropped 2 bases and J dropped 2; count of bases not matched to a gene: 2. The CDR3 loop is CASSLRTSGNTDTQYF. The CDR3 DNA sequence: TGTGCCAGCAGCTTACGGACTAGCGGGAACACAGATACGCAGTATTTT.

The chain links TRBV7-2 to TRBJ1-5; the D gene is possibly TRBD1 (6 bases). V gave up 3 bases and J gave up 4 bases, with 10 bases separating them. The CDR3 has 14 amino acids. CDR1 and CDR2 from the germline V gene are SGHTA and FQGNSA. CDR3 protein: CASSLGAENQPQHF. Here the CDR3 DNA reads TGTGCCAGCAGCTTGGGGGCGGAGAATCAGCCCCAGCATTTT. The full variable domain, in which reference TRBV7-2 and TRBJ1-5 provide the parts outside the CDR3, is GAGVSQSPSNKVTEKGKDVELRCDPISGHTALYWYRQSLGQGLEFLIYFQGNSAPDKSGLPSDRFSAERTGGSVSTLTIQRTQQEDSAVYLCASSLGAENQPQHFGDGTRLSIL.

V usage is TRBV2 and J usage is TRBJ1-1, with D perhaps TRBD1 (6 bases). V lost 5 bases and J 11 bases, leaving 15 bases between the germline ends. The CDR3 consists of 12 residues. Germline-derived CDR1 and CDR2 are SNHLY and FYNNEI. The CDR3 region is CASSPDSVRAFF. Here the CDR3 DNA reads TGTGCCAGCAGTCCGGACAGCGTGCGGGCTTTCTTT.

The rearrangement joins TRBV4-1 to TRBJ1-2; 7 positions agree with TRBD1. Unmatched junction bases numbered 9, after V lost 6 bases and J lost 5 bases. This CDR3 contains 14 residues. Germline V gives CDR1 MGHRA, CDR2 YSYEKL. CDR3 sequence: CASSPPGQKYGYTF. The CDR3 DNA reads TGCGCCAGCAGTCCACCGGGACAGAAATATGGCTACACCTTC.

The sample holds one count of this clonotype. The V and J genes are TRBV25-1 and TRBJ2-5; tentative D call: TRBD1 (7 bases). This CDR3 has 19 residues. V was pared by 6 bases and J by 5 bases, with 31 bases between. From germline, CDR1 is MGHDK and CDR2 SYGVNS. CDR3 loop: CASSQFWASTGRRAETQYF. The CDR3 nucleotides read TGTGCCAGCAGCCAGTTTTGGGCTTCGACAGGGAGGCGGGCGGAGACCCAGTACTTC.

The J gene is TRBJ2-7, the V gene TRBV2, with D perhaps TRBD1 (6 bases). The CDR3 extends over 14 amino acids. The V gene's germline CDR1 is SNHLY and CDR2 FYNNEI. Trimming pared 2 bases from V and 7 bases from J, leaving 15 bases between. CDR3 protein: CASSELQGPGEQYF. CDR3 DNA: TGTGCCAGCAGTGAACTACAGGGACCCGGAGAGCAGTACTTC.

For this clonotype: Germline and junction disagree at one end, which may indicate a read error. The chain joins TRBV7-3 to TRBJ2-5, with D perhaps matching TRBD2 (6 bases). The CDR3 is 15 residues long. The germline V gene has CDR1 SGHTA and CDR2 FQGTGA. The CDR3 region is CASSPGTAGSEAQYF. The DNA for the CDR3 is TGTGCCAGCAGTCCCGGGACTGCGGGATCAGAGGCCCAGTACTTC.

This chain links TRBV4-3 with TRBJ1-2, with no clear D. The CDR3 runs to 14 residues. V lost 2 bases, J lost 8 bases, and 15 bases lay in between. Germline loops: CDR1 LGHNA, CDR2 YSLEER. DNA of the CDR3: TGCGCCAGCAGCCAAATTCTGCGTCCCGGGGGCTACACCTTC. As protein: CASSQILRPGGYTF.

In this sample, this clonotype turned up a few times. The gene calls are TRBV4-1 and TRBJ2-7; possible D gene TRBD1, 6 bases. The CDR3 covers 18 residues. CDR1 and CDR2 from the germline V gene are MGHRA and YSYEKL. Trimming stripped 3 bases from V and 4 bases from J, with 25 bases between. CDR3 sequence (DNA): TGCGCCAGCAGCCATCGCGGACCTACAGGGTCCATCCCATACGAGCAGTACTTC. Translating gives CASSHRGPTGSIPYEQYF.

V gene TRBV20-1 combines with J gene TRBJ1-5, with D hard to call. Looked up from germline, CDR1 is DFQATT and CDR2 is SNEGSKA (reference sequence). The V end was cut by 3 bases, the J end by 0 bases, with 24 bases between. The CDR3 runs 19 residues. CDR3 amino acids: CSARRERVLDGRSNQPQHF. CDR3 nucleotides: TGCAGTGCTAGGAGAGAGCGAGTTTTAGACGGTCGTAGCAATCAGCCCCAGCATTTT.

This clonotype has at least ten counts. The chain recombines TRBV20-1 with TRBJ2-5; 9 bases are shared with TRBD1. Germline V gives CDR1 DFQATT, CDR2 SNEGSKA (reference sequence). V lost 3 bases, J lost 5 bases, and 4 bases stayed unmatched. CDR3 length: 13 residues. CDR3 bases: TGCAGTGCTAGCTCCGGGACAGGGGAGACCCAGTACTTC. It is translated as CSASSGTGETQYF.

DNA of the CDR3: TGCAGTGCTAGAGTAGCTAGCGGGGGGGCGAACACCGGGGAGCTGTTTTTT. This gives the protein CSARVASGGANTGELFF. The chain is built from TRBV20-1 and TRBJ2-2; 12 positions agree with TRBD2. V gave up 1 base and J gave up 0 bases; unmatched junction bases: 3. The CDR3 runs 17 residues. Germline CDR1 DFQATT, CDR2 SNEGSKA (reference sequence).

This clonotype was seen more than once but under ten times. CDR3 protein: CATESIPGSYEQYF. The CDR3 coding sequence is TGTGCCACAGAATCAATCCCAGGGTCCTACGAGCAGTACTTC. V and J are TRBV6-5 and TRBJ2-7; maybe TRBD1 (5 bases). Trimming took off 10 bases at V and 1 base at J, with 17 bases between the two ends. The CDR3 spans 14 residues. The germline V gene encodes CDR1 MNHEY and CDR2 SVGAGI.

This clonotype occurred once. This chain links TRBV5-1 with TRBJ1-4; TRBD1 is a possible D gene (6 bases). The CDR3 is made up of 14 amino acids. Germline assignment: CDR1 SGHRS and CDR2 YFSETQ. V dropped 4 bases and J dropped 8 bases, with 15 bases sitting between them. CDR3 DNA: TGCGCCAGCAGCGGGGGGCCGAATAAGGAAAAACTGTTTTTT. Amino acids: CASSGGPNKEKLFF.

The CDR3 here is CASSLGGSNTGELFF. Written as DNA, the CDR3 is TGTGCCAGCAGCTTAGGCGGATCGAACACCGGGGAGCTGTTTTTT. This chain links TRBV7-9 with TRBJ2-2; D is undetermined. From germline, CDR1 is SEHNR and CDR2 FQNEAQ (reference sequence). The V end was cut by 1 base, the J end by 0 bases, with 6 bases between. The CDR3 consists of 15 residues.

The J gene is TRBJ1-1, the V gene TRBV4-3; D uncertain. Trimming removed 0 bases from V and 4 bases from J, with 15 bases in between. CDR3 length: 16 amino acids. Germline V CDR1 and CDR2: LGHNA, YSLEER. CDR3 nucleotide sequence: TGCGCCAGCAGCCAAGATTTTCCTTTGCGGAGCACTGAAGCTTTCTTT. Its translation: CASSQDFPLRSTEAFF.

This clonotype was detected a few times. The V call is TRBV6-5, the J call TRBJ1-5, with D perhaps TRBD1 (5 bases). Trimming took 1 base from V and 0 from J, leaving 7 bases between them. Germline lookup yields CDR1 MNHEY and CDR2 SVGAGI. The CDR3 contains 15 residues. The DNA for the CDR3 is TGTGCCAGCAGTTACTTGGGGGGTAGCAATCAGCCCCAGCATTTT. It encodes CASSYLGGSNQPQHF.